This record covers a single TCR beta chain. Its target is unknown. Regulatory T cells were sorted from thawed PBMCs rested overnight at 37°C with approximately 190 IU/ml IL-2. This specimen comes from a study of Tregs in tolerant kidney transplant recipients. Overall study findings and caveats: Tregs expanded with activated donor B cells seemed most donor-specific. Tolerant patients' donor-specific Tregs expanded beyond overall Tregs, suggesting antigen-driven growth.

Generated by immunoSEQ multiplex PCR, the TCRdb table keeps only in-frame clones and is missing some. The sample carries 55,000 to 70,000 clones, 80% to 90% recorded once. The CDR3 is made up of 14 amino acids. V dropped 5 bases and J dropped 4 bases, with 12 bases sitting between them. CDR1 SGHTA and CDR2 FQGNSA come from the germline V gene. The clonotype originates from a human donor who received a combined kidney and bone marrow transplant. The input for sequencing was Tregs from blood, taken before the transplant. V and J are TRBV7-2 and TRBJ1-3, with D perhaps matching TRBD1 (5 bases). CDR3 bases: TGTGCCAGCAGCCCCAGCGGGGGGGGAAACACCATATATTTT. Translated: CASSPSGGGNTIYF.